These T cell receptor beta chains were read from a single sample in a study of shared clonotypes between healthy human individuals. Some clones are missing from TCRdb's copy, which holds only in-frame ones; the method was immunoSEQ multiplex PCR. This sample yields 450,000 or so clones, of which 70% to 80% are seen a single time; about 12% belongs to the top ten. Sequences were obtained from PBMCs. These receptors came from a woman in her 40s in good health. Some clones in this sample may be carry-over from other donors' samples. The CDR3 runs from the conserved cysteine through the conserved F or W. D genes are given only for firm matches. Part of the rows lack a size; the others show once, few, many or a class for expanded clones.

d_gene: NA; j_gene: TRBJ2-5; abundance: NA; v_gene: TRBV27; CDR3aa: CASSWGRGKETQYF; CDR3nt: TGTGCCAGCAGTTGGGGGCGAGGGAAAGAGACCCAGTACTTC
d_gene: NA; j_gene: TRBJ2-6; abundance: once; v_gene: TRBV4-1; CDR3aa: CASSQLASPGGANVLTF; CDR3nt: TGCGCCAGCAGCCAGCTAGCGTCACCTGGCGGGGCCAACGTCCTGACTTTC
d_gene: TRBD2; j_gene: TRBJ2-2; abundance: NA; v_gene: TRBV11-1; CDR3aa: CASSLAAGVGELFF; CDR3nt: TGTGCCAGCAGCTTAGCAGCGGGAGTCGGGGAGCTGTTTTTT
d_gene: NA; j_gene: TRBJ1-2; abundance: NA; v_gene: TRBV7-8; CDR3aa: CASSLVAGNYGYTF; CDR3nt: TGTGCCAGCAGCTTAGTTGCGGGAAACTATGGCTACACCTTC
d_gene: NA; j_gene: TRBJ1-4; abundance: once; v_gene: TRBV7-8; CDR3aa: CASSFTANEKLFF; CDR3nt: TGTGCCAGCAGCTTTACGGCTAATGAAAAACTGTTTTTT
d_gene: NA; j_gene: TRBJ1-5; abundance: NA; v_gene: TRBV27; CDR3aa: CASSPRAREPQHF; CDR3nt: TGTGCCAGCAGCCCCCGCGCGAGGGAGCCCCAGCATTTT
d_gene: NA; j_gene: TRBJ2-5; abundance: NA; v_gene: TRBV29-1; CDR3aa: CSVGRTTTEQYF; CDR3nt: TGCAGCGTGGGTAGGACTACGACAGAGCAGTACTTC
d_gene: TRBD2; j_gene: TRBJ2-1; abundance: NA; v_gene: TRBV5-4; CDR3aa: CASSMTSGLGNEQFF; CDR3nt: TGTGCCAGCAGCATGACTAGCGGCCTTGGGAATGAGCAGTTCTTC
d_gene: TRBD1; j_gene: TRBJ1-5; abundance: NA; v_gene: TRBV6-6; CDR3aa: CASRSGGDNQPQHF; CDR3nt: TGTGCCAGCAGGTCAGGGGGGGACAATCAGCCCCAGCATTTT
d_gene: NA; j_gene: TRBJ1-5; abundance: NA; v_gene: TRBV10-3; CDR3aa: CAISGVNNQPQHF; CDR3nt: TGTGCCATCAGTGGGGTCAACAATCAGCCCCAGCATTTT
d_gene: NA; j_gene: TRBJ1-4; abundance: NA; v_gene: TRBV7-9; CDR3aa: CASSLEGNEKLFF; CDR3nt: TGTGCCAGCAGCTTGGAGGGAAATGAAAAACTGTTTTTT
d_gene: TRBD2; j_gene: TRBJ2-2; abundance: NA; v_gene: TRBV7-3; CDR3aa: CASSRLAANTGELFF; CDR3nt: TGTGCCAGCAGCCGCCTAGCGGCGAACACCGGGGAGCTGTTTTTT
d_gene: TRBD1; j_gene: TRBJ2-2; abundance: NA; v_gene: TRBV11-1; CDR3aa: CASSLIGTGITGELFF; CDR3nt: TGTGCCAGCAGCTTAATTGGGACAGGGATCACCGGGGAGCTGTTTTTT
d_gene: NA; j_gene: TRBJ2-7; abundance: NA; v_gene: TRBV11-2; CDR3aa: CASSLWYRVSEQYF; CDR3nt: TGTGCCAGCAGCTTATGGTACAGGGTCTCCGAGCAGTACTTC
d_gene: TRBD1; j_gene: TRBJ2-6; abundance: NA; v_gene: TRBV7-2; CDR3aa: CASSSGTGEYGANVLTF; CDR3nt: TGTGCCAGCAGCTCCGGGACAGGGGAATATGGGGCCAACGTCCTGACTTTC
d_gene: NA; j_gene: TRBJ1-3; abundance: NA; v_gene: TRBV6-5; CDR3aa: CASSLYSSGNTIYF; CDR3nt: TGTGCCAGCAGCTTATACAGCTCTGGAAACACCATATATTTT
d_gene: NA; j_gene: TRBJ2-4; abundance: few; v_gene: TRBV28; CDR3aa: CASSSAVIQYF; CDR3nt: TGTGCCAGCAGTTCAGCGGTTATTCAGTACTTC
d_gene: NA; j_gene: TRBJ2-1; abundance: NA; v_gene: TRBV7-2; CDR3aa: CASSLGRYNEQFF; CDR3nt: TGTGCCAGCAGCTTAGGTAGGTACAATGAGCAGTTCTTC
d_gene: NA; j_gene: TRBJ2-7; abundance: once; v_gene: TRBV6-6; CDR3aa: CASSFPAGYSYEQYF; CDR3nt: TGTGCCAGCAGTTTTCCAGCGGGCTACTCCTACGAGCAGTACTTC
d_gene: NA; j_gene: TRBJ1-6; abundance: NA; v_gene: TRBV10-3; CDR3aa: CAISDRYNSPLHF; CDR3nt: TGTGCCATCAGCGACAGGTATAATTCACCCCTCCACTTT
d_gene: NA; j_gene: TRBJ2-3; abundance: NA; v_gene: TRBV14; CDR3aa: CASSQVVSTDTQYF; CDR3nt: TGTGCCAGCAGCCAAGTGGTTTCTACAGATACGCAGTATTTT
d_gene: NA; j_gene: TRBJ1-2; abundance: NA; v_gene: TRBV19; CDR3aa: CASSMSGLSGDGYTF; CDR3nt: TGTGCCAGTAGTATGAGCGGCCTTTCAGGGGATGGCTACACCTTC
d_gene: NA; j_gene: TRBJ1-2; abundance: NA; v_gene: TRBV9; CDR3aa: CASSVFTRPNYGYTF; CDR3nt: TGTGCCAGCAGCGTATTTACCCGACCTAACTATGGCTACACCTTC
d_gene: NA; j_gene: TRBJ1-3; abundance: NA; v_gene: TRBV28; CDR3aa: CASSLLGGTIYF; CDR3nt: TGTGCCAGCAGTTTATTGGGTGGCACCATATATTTT
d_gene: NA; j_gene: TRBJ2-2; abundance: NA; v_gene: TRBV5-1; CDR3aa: CASSSGPSNTGELFF; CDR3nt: TGCGCCAGCAGCTCGGGACCAAGCAACACCGGGGAGCTGTTTTTT
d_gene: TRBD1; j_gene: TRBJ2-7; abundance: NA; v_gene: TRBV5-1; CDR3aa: CASSPDRPTLGEQYF; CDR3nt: TGCGCCAGCAGCCCGGACAGGCCGACCCTGGGTGAGCAGTACTTC
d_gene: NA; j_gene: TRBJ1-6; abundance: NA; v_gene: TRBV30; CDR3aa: CAWSALGDSPLHF; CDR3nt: TGTGCCTGGAGCGCACTGGGCGATTCACCCCTCCACTTT
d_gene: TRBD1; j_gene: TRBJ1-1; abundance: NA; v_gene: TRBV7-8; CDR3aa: CASSLDFRDRSARPEAFF; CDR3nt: TGTGCCAGCAGCTTAGACTTCCGGGACAGGTCGGCCCGCCCTGAAGCTTTCTTT
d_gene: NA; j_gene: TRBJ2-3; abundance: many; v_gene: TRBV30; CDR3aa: CAWSSTTDTQYF; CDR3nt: TGTGCCTGGAGTAGCACCACAGATACGCAGTATTTT
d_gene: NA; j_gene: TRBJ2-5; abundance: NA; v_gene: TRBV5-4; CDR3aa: CASSLDSAGLGTQYF; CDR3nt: TGTGCCAGCAGCTTGGACTCCGCGGGCCTGGGGACCCAGTACTTC
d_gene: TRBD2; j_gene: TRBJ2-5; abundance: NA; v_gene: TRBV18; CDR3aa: CASSPARGRAFAETQYF; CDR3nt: TGTGCCAGCTCACCGGCGCGCGGGAGGGCCTTCGCGGAGACCCAGTACTTC
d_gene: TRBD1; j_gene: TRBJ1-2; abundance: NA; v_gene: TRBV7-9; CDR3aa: CASSLGIGTGSGYTF; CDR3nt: TGTGCCAGCAGCTTAGGAATTGGGACAGGGAGTGGCTACACCTTC
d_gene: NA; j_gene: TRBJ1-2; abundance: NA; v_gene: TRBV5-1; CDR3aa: CASSLMTDYGYTF; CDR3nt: TGCGCCAGCAGCTTGATGACGGACTATGGCTACACCTTC
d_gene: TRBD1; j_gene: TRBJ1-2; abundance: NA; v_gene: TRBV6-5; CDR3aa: CASSYDRAPGGYTF; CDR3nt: TGTGCCAGCAGTTACGACAGGGCGCCGGGGGGCTACACCTTC
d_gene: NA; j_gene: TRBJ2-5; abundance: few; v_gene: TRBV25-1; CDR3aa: CASSDPGDQERETQYF; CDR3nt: TGTGCCAGCAGTGATCCAGGGGACCAGGAAAGAGAGACCCAGTACTTC
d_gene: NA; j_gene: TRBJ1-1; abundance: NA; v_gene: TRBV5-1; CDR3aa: CASSPRTGPGTEAFF; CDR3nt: TGCGCCAGCAGCCCCCGGACGGGGCCGGGGACTGAAGCTTTCTTT
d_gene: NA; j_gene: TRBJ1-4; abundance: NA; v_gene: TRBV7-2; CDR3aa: CASSPSGPGLNEKLFF; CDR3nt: TGTGCCAGCAGCCCCTCCGGGCCAGGCCTTAATGAAAAACTGTTTTTT
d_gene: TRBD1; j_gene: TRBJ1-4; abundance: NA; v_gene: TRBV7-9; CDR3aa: CASSFQGAWANEKLFF; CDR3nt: TGTGCCAGCAGCTTTCAGGGGGCATGGGCTAATGAAAAACTGTTTTTT
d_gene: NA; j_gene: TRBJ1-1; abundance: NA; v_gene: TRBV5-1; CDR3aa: CASSSDQNTEAFF; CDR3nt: TGCGCCAGCAGCTCTGACCAGAACACTGAAGCTTTCTTT
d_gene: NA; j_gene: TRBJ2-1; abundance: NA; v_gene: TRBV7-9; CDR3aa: CASSRDFSYNEQFF; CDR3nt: TGTGCCAGCAGCCGGGACTTCTCCTACAATGAGCAGTTCTTC
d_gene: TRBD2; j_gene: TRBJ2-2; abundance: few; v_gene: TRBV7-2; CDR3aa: CASSRGLGAGELFF; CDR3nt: TGTGCCAGCAGCCGCGGACTAGGAGCCGGGGAGCTGTTTTTT
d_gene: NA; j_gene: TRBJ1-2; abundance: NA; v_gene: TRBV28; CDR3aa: CASSFPGGYGYTF; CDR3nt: TGTGCCAGCAGTTTTCCCGGGGGCTATGGCTACACCTTC
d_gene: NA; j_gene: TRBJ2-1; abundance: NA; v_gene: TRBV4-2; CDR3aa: CASSQEQVSYNEQFF; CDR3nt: TGTGCCAGCAGCCAAGAACAGGTCTCCTACAATGAGCAGTTCTTC
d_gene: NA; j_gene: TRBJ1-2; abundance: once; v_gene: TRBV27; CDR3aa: CASSLYPVAGAVYGYTF; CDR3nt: TGTGCCAGCAGTTTATATCCGGTCGCGGGGGCGGTCTATGGCTACACCTTC
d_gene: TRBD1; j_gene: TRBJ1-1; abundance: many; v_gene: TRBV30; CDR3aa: CAGRQTGGTQRNTEAFF; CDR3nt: TGTGCCGGACGCCAGACAGGGGGAACGCAACGGAACACTGAAGCTTTCTTT
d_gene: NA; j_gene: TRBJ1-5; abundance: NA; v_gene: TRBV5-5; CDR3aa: CASSLGGDQPQHF; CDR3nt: TGTGCCAGCAGCTTGGGGGGCGATCAGCCCCAGCATTTT
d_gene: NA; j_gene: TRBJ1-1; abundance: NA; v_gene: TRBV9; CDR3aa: CASSDGAVNTEAFF; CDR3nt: TGTGCCAGCAGCGATGGGGCAGTAAACACTGAAGCTTTCTTT
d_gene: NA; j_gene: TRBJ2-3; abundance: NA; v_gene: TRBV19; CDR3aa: CASSIAWGSDTQYF; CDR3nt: TGTGCCAGTAGTATAGCTTGGGGGTCGGATACGCAGTATTTT
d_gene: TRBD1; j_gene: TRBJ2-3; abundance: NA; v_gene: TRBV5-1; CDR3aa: CASSAGQGTDTQYF; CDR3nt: TGCGCCAGCAGCGCCGGACAGGGCACAGATACGCAGTATTTT
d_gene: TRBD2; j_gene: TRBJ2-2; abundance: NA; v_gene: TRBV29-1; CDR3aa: CSGGRGDTGELFF; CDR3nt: TGCAGCGGTGGGCGGGGGGACACCGGGGAGCTGTTTTTT
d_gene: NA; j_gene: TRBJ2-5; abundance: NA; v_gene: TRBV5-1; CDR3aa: CASSPGTPSEETQYF; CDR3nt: TGCGCCAGCAGCCCGGGGACGCCATCGGAAGAGACCCAGTACTTC
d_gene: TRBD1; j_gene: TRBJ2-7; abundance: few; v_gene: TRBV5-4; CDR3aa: CASSMRTGPEVEQYF; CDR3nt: TGTGCCAGCAGCATGCGGACAGGGCCAGAGGTCGAGCAGTACTTC
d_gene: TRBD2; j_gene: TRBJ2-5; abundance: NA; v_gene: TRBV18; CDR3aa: CASSPGTSGEETQYF; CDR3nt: TGTGCCAGCTCACCGGGGACTAGCGGGGAAGAGACCCAGTACTTC
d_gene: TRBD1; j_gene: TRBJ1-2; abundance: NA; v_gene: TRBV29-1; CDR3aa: CSVAESQGLYGYTF; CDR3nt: TGCAGCGTTGCCGAATCACAGGGGCTCTATGGCTACACCTTC
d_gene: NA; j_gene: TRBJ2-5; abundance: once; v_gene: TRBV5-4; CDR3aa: CASSVQGRETQYF; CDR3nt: TGTGCCAGCAGCGTGCAGGGAAGAGAGACCCAGTACTTC
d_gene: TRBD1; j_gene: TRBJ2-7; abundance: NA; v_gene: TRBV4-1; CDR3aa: CASSLTPGTGYEQYF; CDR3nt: TGCGCCAGCAGCCTCACACCCGGGACAGGGTACGAGCAGTACTTC
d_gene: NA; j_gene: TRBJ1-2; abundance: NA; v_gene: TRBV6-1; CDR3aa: CASKNTLNYGYTF; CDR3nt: TGTGCCAGCAAGAACACGTTGAACTATGGCTACACCTTC